This TCR beta chain emerged from a study of shared clonotypes between healthy human individuals. In the study overall: A couple of female and a few male donors aged 18 to 49 were enrolled.

Donors included only healthy HIV-negative adults lacking recent acute infections or vaccinations. CDR1 is LNHDA and CDR2 is SQIVND in the germline V gene (reference sequence). With 4 bases removed from V and 2 bases from J, the gap between germline ends came to 8 bases. The CDR3 spans 13 residues. There are a few counts of this clone. Profiling relied on immunoSEQ multiplex PCR, and the TCRdb table lists in-frame clones only, not all of them. The table shows about 480,000 clones, with approximately 79% occurring only once. The chain has TRBV19 and TRBJ1-1, with D tentatively TRBD1 (6 bases). Source material: PBMCs. This TCR was sampled from a woman between 35 and 50 years old in good health. Some clones in this sample may be carry-over from other donors' samples. DNA of the CDR3: TGTGCCAGTAGTACCAGGGGAAACACTGAAGCTTTCTTT. This sequence encodes CASSTRGNTEAFF.